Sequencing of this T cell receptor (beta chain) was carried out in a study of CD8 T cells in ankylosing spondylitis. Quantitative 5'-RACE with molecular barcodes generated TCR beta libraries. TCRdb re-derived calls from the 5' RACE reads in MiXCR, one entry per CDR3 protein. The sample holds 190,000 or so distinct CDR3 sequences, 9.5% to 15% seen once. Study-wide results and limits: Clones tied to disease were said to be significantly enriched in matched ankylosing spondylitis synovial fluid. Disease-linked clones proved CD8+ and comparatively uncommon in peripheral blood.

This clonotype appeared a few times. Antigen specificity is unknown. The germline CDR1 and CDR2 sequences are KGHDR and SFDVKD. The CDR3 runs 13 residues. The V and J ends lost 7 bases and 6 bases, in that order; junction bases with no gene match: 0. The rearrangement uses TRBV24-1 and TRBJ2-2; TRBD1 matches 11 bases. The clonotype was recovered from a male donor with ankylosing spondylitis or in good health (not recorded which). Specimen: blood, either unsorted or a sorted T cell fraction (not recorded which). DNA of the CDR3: TGTGCCACCAGGGACAGGGGGCCCGGGGAGCTGTTTTTT. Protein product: CATRDRGPGELFF.